Below, 31 T cell receptor beta chains from the same sample are listed, as sequenced in a study of shared clonotypes between healthy human individuals (dated by TCRdb to 2018 to 2021). The receptor library was made with the immunoSEQ multiplex PCR assay. This is the immuneACCESS table as TCRdb keeps it, with only in-frame sequences that have V and J called. A part of the clones is gone; compared with another copy, unresolved V genes explain less than half, and the rest is unexplained. The table for this sample lists under 1,900,000 clones; approximately 98.5% of them were counted only once. The biggest ten clones account for 0.3% to 0.45% of the sample. Sequences were obtained from naive CD4+ T cells sorted from blood. Sample cell subset or site, as interpreted from the label and publication: CD45RA+ positively selected. Receptors were obtained from a man aged 30-40 years in good health.

The rearrangement uses TRBV7-2 and TRBJ2-7, with 9 bases matching TRBD1. This CDR3 is 15 amino acids long. V shed 5 bases, J shed 0 bases, and the junction held 5 bases outside the gene matches. Germline loops: CDR1 SGHTA, CDR2 FQGNSA. The CDR3 DNA reads as TGTGCCAGCAGCACGGACAGGGGAATCTCCTACGAGCAGTACTTC. It is translated as CASSTDRGISYEQYF.

This chain connects TRBV7-6 to TRBJ1-5; 8 bases agree with TRBD1. V trimming: 3 bases; J trimming: 7 bases; junction bases outside the gene matches: 5. Germline V gene lookup returns CDR1 SGHVS and CDR2 FNYEAQ. This CDR3 has 14 residues. CDR3 in amino acids: CASSLAGGGQPQHF. CDR3 nucleotides: TGTGCCAGCAGCTTGGCAGGGGGCGGGCAGCCCCAGCATTTT.

V usage is TRBV5-4 and J usage is TRBJ2-2; D is possibly TRBD2 (6 bases). The length of the CDR3 is 13 residues. Per germline, CDR1 SGHNT and CDR2 YYREEE (reference sequence). V lost 4 bases, J lost 4 bases, and 8 bases lay in between. The CDR3 nucleotides are TGTGCCAGCAGCGGAGGGGTCACCGGGGAGCTGTTTTTT. Protein sequence: CASSGGVTGELFF.

The J gene is TRBJ1-1, the V gene TRBV2; the match to TRBD1 covers 9 bases. Germline lookup yields CDR1 SNHLY and CDR2 FYNNEI. The V gene end was trimmed by 6 bases and the J gene end by 3 bases; junction bases not matched to a gene: 5. The CDR3 is 14 residues long. The CDR3 loop reads CASRVGQGYTEAFF. CDR3 nucleotides: TGTGCCAGCAGGGTAGGACAGGGGTACACTGAAGCTTTCTTT.

The chain uses TRBV5-4 and TRBJ1-1; D gene uncertain. With 3 bases removed from V and 2 bases from J, the gap between germline ends came to 11 bases. This CDR3 is 14 amino acids long. Germline CDR1 and CDR2: SGHNT and YYREEE (reference sequence). The CDR3 here is CASSSEVVNTEAFF. The CDR3 DNA reads TGTGCCAGCAGCTCGGAGGTGGTTAACACTGAAGCTTTCTTT.

The chain links TRBV7-9 to TRBJ2-7; D may be TRBD2 (6 bases). V was trimmed by 5 bases and J by 2 bases, leaving 13 bases between them. There are 14 residues in the CDR3. Germline V gives CDR1 SEHNR, CDR2 FQNEAQ (reference sequence). CDR3 in amino acids: CASSPWGVAYEQYF. The CDR3 DNA reads as TGTGCCAGCAGCCCCTGGGGGGTCGCCTACGAGCAGTACTTC.

This chain links TRBV27 with TRBJ1-2; D call uncertain. This CDR3 is 19 amino acids long. Trimming pared 4 bases from V and 0 bases from J, leaving 24 bases between. Germline loops: CDR1 MNHEY, CDR2 SMNVEV (reference sequence). The CDR3 sequence: CASSSRRYAATDSNYGYTF. The CDR3 DNA is TGTGCCAGCAGTTCCCGGCGATATGCAGCAACGGACTCTAACTATGGCTACACCTTC.

The chain links TRBV6-5 to TRBJ1-1; D remains ambiguous. Germline lookup yields CDR1 MNHEY and CDR2 SVGAGI. The V end lost 6 bases, the J end lost 6 bases, and 17 bases lay between the germline ends. CDR3 length: 14 residues. CDR3 in amino acids: CASSEVSGPAEAFF. Written as DNA, the CDR3 is TGTGCCAGCAGCGAGGTCTCCGGGCCGGCTGAAGCTTTCTTT.

The V call is TRBV5-5, the J call TRBJ1-5; no definite D call. In germline, CDR1 is SGHKS, CDR2 YYEKEE (reference sequence). There are 13 residues in the CDR3. V lost 2 bases and J lost 13, with 16 bases in between. CDR3 nucleotide sequence: TGTGCCAGCAGCTTATCAATCACGGACCAGCAGCATTTT. Amino acid sequence: CASSLSITDQQHF.

The J gene is TRBJ1-5, the V gene TRBV7-8; D uncertain. Trimming removed 6 bases at V and 0 bases at J, with 9 bases between. CDR3 size: 14 residues. CDR1 is SGHVS, CDR2 FQNEAQ, per germline. DNA of the CDR3: TGTGCCAGCAGAGGGCCAAGTAGCAATCAGCCCCAGCATTTT. It yields the protein CASRGPSSNQPQHF.

V gene TRBV27 combines with J gene TRBJ2-1; 12 nucleotides agree with TRBD2. Germline V lookup: CDR1 MNHEY, CDR2 SMNVEV (reference sequence). V was pared by 6 bases and J by 7 bases, with 7 bases of the junction left unmatched. The CDR3 is made up of 15 amino acids. The CDR3 here is CASRPRLAGVNEQFF. CDR3 bases: TGTGCCAGCAGACCTCGACTAGCGGGGGTGAATGAGCAGTTCTTC.

The V and J genes are TRBV7-9 and TRBJ2-7, with 7 bases identical to TRBD2. Per the germline V gene, CDR1 is SEHNR and CDR2 is FQNEAQ (reference sequence). The trim removed 5 bases at V and 5 bases at J, leaving 9 bases unmatched. CDR3 length equals 14 residues. CDR3 sequence: CASSRNRGGHEQYF. CDR3 in DNA: TGTGCCAGCAGCCGTAACCGCGGGGGACACGAGCAGTACTTC.

This clone was counted once. The V call is TRBV12-5, the J call TRBJ1-1; D possibly corresponds to TRBD1 (5 bases). In germline, CDR1 is LGHNT, CDR2 FRNRAP. V lost 5 bases and J 1 base, leaving 14 bases between the germline ends. The length of the CDR3 is 15 residues. This CDR3 reads CASGPPGGKNTEAFF. CDR3 nucleotide sequence: TGTGCTAGTGGTCCTCCGGGGGGGAAGAACACTGAAGCTTTCTTT.

This chain uses TRBV18 with TRBJ2-7, with 12 bases aligning to TRBD1. Unmatched junction bases numbered 5, after V lost 4 bases and J lost 1 base. The germline CDR1 and CDR2 sequences are KGHSH and LQKENI. The CDR3 spans 16 residues. The CDR3 sequence: CASSQTGQGASYEQYF. The CDR3 coding sequence is TGTGCCAGCTCACAAACGGGACAGGGGGCTTCCTACGAGCAGTACTTC.

J is TRBJ2-3 and V is TRBV29-1; weak D call: TRBD2 (6 bases). The CDR3 is made up of 14 amino acids. The germline CDR1 and CDR2 sequences are SQVTM and ANQGSEA. V was trimmed by 7 bases and J by 0 bases, leaving 14 bases between them. The CDR3 reads CSAQAGPSTDTQYF. In DNA, the CDR3 is TGCAGCGCCCAGGCGGGACCCAGCACAGATACGCAGTATTTT.

This clone came up once. The rearrangement links TRBV2 to TRBJ1-5; D unresolved. The germline V gene encodes CDR1 SNHLY and CDR2 FYNNEI. Trimming stripped 5 bases from V and 0 bases from J, with 11 bases between. The CDR3 runs 15 residues. CDR3 nucleotides: TGTGCCAGCAGTTTTGACACCTATAGCAATCAGCCCCAGCATTTT. This encodes CASSFDTYSNQPQHF.

This chain joins TRBV2 and TRBJ2-2; TRBD1 matches at 10 bases. The germline gives CDR1 SNHLY, CDR2 FYNNEI. The V and J ends lost 4 bases and 1 base, in that order; junction bases with no gene match: 0. The CDR3 has 15 amino acids. This chain's CDR3 is CASSGDRGNTGELFF. CDR3 coding DNA: TGTGCCAGCAGTGGGGACAGGGGGAACACCGGGGAGCTGTTTTTT.

The CDR3 region is CASRQGQSNQPQHF. The CDR3 DNA is TGTGCCAGCAGACAGGGACAGTCCAATCAGCCCCAGCATTTT. The chain couples TRBV6-5 to TRBJ1-5; 7 bases line up with TRBD1. CDR1 is MNHEY and CDR2 is SVGAGI in the germline V gene. V shed 6 bases and J 3 bases; nucleotides not matched to a gene: 5. There are 14 residues in the CDR3.

A note on this clone: Other DNA sequences in this sample translate to the same CDR3. V gene TRBV11-2 combines with J gene TRBJ2-1, with TRBD2 matching over 8 bases. This CDR3 is 13 amino acids long. Trimming cost V 4 bases and J 10 bases; bases outside gene matches: 6. Germline-derived CDR1 and CDR2 are SGHAT and FQNNGV. This CDR3 reads CASSSGLVGEQFF. CDR3 in DNA: TGTGCCAGCAGCTCGGGACTAGTGGGAGAGCAGTTCTTC.

In regard to this clone: Other DNA sequences in the same sample also yield this CDR3. This chain uses TRBV6-6 with TRBJ1-2; D not certain. CDR3 length: 13 amino acids. In germline, CDR1 is MNHNY, CDR2 SVGAGI (reference sequence). V lost 2 bases, J lost 3 bases, and 7 bases lay in between. Here the CDR3 reads CASSYEGDYGYTF. The CDR3 nucleotides are TGTGCCAGCAGTTACGAGGGCGACTATGGCTACACCTTC.

V is TRBV4-1 and J is TRBJ2-7, with 7 positions matching TRBD1. CDR3 length equals 15 residues. Per the germline V gene, CDR1 is MGHRA and CDR2 is YSYEKL. The junction had 9 bases not matched to a gene; V was cut back by 3 bases and J by 4 bases. The DNA of the CDR3 is TGCGCCAGCAGCCACCCCTCCGACAGGGCGTACGAGCAGTACTTC. Its translation is CASSHPSDRAYEQYF.

CDR3 amino acids: CSVKGQANTEAFF. The CDR3 nucleotides read TGCAGCGTCAAGGGACAGGCCAACACTGAAGCTTTCTTT. The chain employs TRBV29-1 and TRBJ1-1; 8 bases map to TRBD1. Germline V gives CDR1 SQVTM, CDR2 ANQGSEA. CDR3 length: 13 residues. J lost 2 bases, V lost 6 bases, and 5 bases had no gene match.

This clone was seen once. The CDR3: CASSGLAGGRADTQYF. The CDR3 DNA sequence: TGTGCCAGCAGCGGACTAGCGGGAGGGCGGGCAGATACGCAGTATTTT. This chain connects TRBV5-4 to TRBJ2-3; 15 bases fit TRBD2. Trimming took 4 bases from V and 4 from J; bases not matched to a gene: 4. The CDR3 is 16 residues long. Germline loops: CDR1 SGHNT, CDR2 YYREEE (reference sequence).

CDR3 nucleotide sequence: TGTGCCAGCAGTTTAATGGGGAGGACTGCCGACAGTTACGAGCAGTACTTC. This translates into CASSLMGRTADSYEQYF. The J gene is TRBJ2-7, the V gene TRBV28, with D possibly TRBD2 on 6 matching bases. This CDR3 has 17 residues. Germline loops: CDR1 MDHEN, CDR2 SYDVKM. The V end was cut by 2 bases, the J end by 4 bases, with 21 bases between.

About this clone: The sample contains more than one DNA sequence encoding this CDR3. This sequence joins TRBV7-3 and TRBJ2-1, with a weak D call TRBD2 (5 bases). Germline CDR1 SGHTA, CDR2 FQGTGA. The germline V and J ends were trimmed by 2 bases and 4 bases, with 6 bases remaining between them. CDR3 length equals 13 residues. CDR3 protein: CASSLERYNEQFF. CDR3 bases: TGTGCCAGCAGCTTAGAGCGGTACAATGAGCAGTTCTTC.

The V and J genes are TRBV11-2 and TRBJ2-7; D is unclear. Germline V lookup: CDR1 SGHAT, CDR2 FQNNGV. Trimming left V 1 base short and J 0 bases short, with 13 bases between. This CDR3 comprises 16 residues. CDR3 nucleotide sequence: TGTGCCAGCAGCTTAGTTCTAATCGAGAGCTCCTACGAGCAGTACTTC. Translation: CASSLVLIESSYEQYF.

This sequence joins TRBV7-9 and TRBJ2-1, with 7 nucleotides matching TRBD2. From germline, CDR1 is SEHNR and CDR2 FQNEAQ (reference sequence). The CDR3 loop spans 16 amino acids. V gave up 5 bases and J gave up 13 bases; unmatched junction bases: 20. The CDR3 region has the DNA TGTGCCAGCAGCAACAAAGCCGGGAGGCTACCCCAATCACAGTTCTTC. Amino acid sequence: CASSNKAGRLPQSQFF.

This chain links TRBV14 with TRBJ2-1; D may match TRBD1 or TRBD2 (5 bases each). The CDR3 loop spans 15 amino acids. The V end was cut by 1 base, the J end by 5 bases, with 12 bases between. Germline V gene sequence: CDR1 SGHDN, CDR2 FVKESK. The CDR3 here is CASSQVARGHNEQFF. CDR3 sequence (DNA): TGTGCCAGCAGCCAAGTTGCAAGGGGACACAATGAGCAGTTCTTC.

This chain joins TRBV15 and TRBJ1-1; a possible D gene is TRBD1 (6 bases). The CDR3 runs to 13 residues. The germline CDR1 and CDR2 sequences are LNHNV and YYDKDF (reference sequence). V was pared by 0 bases and J by 4 bases, with 6 bases between. The CDR3 reads CATSREGGTEAFF. The CDR3 DNA follows: TGTGCCACCAGCAGAGAAGGGGGCACTGAAGCTTTCTTT.

This clone was recorded once. The genes are TRBV18 and TRBJ2-3; 10 bases align to TRBD1. J was trimmed by 6 bases and V by 4 bases; bases with no gene match: 7. This CDR3 contains 15 residues. CDR1 is KGHSH, CDR2 LQKENI, per germline. The CDR3 nucleotides read TGTGCCAGCTCACTCCGGACAGGGGGAGAGGATACGCAGTATTTT. Protein sequence: CASSLRTGGEDTQYF.

A remark on this clone: The same CDR3 also results from other DNA sequences found in this sample. The chain is built from TRBV6-1 and TRBJ2-7; D is uncertain. The CDR3 covers 13 residues. CDR1 MNHNS and CDR2 SASEGT come from the germline V gene. Trimming removed 3 bases from V and 0 bases from J, with 6 bases in between. Here the CDR3 reads CASSDGSSYEQYF. In DNA form, the CDR3 reads TGTGCCAGCAGTGATGGGTCCTCCTACGAGCAGTACTTC.